The clone carrying this T cell receptor (beta chain) was counted many times. The antigen is not known. Exclusion applied to patients with other autoimmune diseases, uncontrolled infections, pregnancy or lactation. The ends were cut back, 2 bases at V and 5 bases at J, with 12 bases in the middle. The CDR3 sequence is 14 residues long. CDR1 and CDR2 from the germline V gene are SGHTA and FQGNSA. This specimen comes from a study of Graves' ophthalmopathy and Graves' hyperthyroidism. General study findings and limits: The majority of expanded thyroid clonotypes above 0.001 frequency also occurred in blood. It was with 65% to 71% sensitivity and roughly 75% specificity that the model predicted ophthalmopathy progression.

Investigators amplified TCR beta CDR3 regions from RNA transcripts. Following a first-round RT-PCR that used HTBI primers, a second-round multiplex PCR was carried out. TCRdb recomputed calls from the multiplex PCR reads with MiXCR, one row per CDR3 protein. The profile shows 200,000 to 250,000 distinct CDR3 sequences, 20% to 25% of them singletons. The sequence came from a woman aged 45-65 years with Graves' ophthalmopathy. The source material was peripheral blood. The chain couples TRBV7-2 to TRBJ2-5, with D possibly matching TRBD2 (5 bases). CDR3 in amino acids: CASSLPLGMETQYF. CDR3 DNA: TGTGCCAGCAGCTTACCTCTCGGGATGGAGACCCAGTACTTC. Full variable domain (missing parts from reference TRBV7-2 and TRBJ2-5): GAGVSQSPSNKVTEKGKDVELRCDPISGHTALYWYRQSLGQGLEFLIYFQGNSAPDKSGLPSDRFSAERTGGSVSTLTIQRTQQEDSAVYLCASSLPLGMETQYFGPGTRLLVL.